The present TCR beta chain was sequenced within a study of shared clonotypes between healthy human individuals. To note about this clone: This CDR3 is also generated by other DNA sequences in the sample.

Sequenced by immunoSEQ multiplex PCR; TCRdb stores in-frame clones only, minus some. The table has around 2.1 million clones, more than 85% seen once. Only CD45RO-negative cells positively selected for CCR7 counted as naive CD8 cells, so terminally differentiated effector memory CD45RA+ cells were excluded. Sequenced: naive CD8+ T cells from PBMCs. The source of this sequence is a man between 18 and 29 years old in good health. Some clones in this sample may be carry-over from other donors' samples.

The CDR3 loop reads CASSFGQTYEQYF. The CDR3 DNA reads as TGTGCCAGCAGTTTTGGGCAAACTTACGAGCAGTACTTC. This chain links TRBV27 with TRBJ2-7; D is unclear. The CDR3 runs to 13 residues. CDR1 and CDR2 from the germline V gene are MNHEY and SMNVEV (reference sequence). Trimming cost V 3 bases and J 4 bases, with 10 bases left between them.